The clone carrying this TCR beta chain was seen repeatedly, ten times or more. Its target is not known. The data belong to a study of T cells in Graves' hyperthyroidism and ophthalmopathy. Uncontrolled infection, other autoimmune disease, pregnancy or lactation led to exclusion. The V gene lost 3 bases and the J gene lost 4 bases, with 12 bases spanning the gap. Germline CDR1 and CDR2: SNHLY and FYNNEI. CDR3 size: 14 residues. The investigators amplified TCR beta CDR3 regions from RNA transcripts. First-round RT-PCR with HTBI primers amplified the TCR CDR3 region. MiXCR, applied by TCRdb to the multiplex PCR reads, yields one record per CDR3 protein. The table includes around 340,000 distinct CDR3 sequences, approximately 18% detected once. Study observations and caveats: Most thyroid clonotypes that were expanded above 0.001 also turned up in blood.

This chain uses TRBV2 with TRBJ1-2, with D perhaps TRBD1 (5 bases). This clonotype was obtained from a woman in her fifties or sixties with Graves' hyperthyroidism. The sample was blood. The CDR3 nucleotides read TGTGCCAGCAGTGACCCGGCTAGGGGCTATGGCTACACCTTC. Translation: CASSDPARGYGYTF.